The clone carrying this T cell receptor beta chain was observed at least ten times. This CDR3 region has 14 residues. Trimming left V 6 bases short and J 5 bases short, with 13 bases between. These data come from a study of spatial heterogeneity in lung cancer. Time point: sample taken at primary tumor resection. Each CDR3 protein gets one entry after TCRdb re-called the 5' RACE reads with MiXCR. The sample shows about 39,000 distinct CDR3 sequences, 3% to 3.5% of them seen only once. This sequence was found in a male donor with early-stage non-small cell lung cancer. This material consisted of normal lung tissue next to the tumor, taken at surgery. The chain carries TRBV12-3 or TRBV12-4 and TRBJ1-4; tentatively, D is TRBD1 (5 bases). The chain's CDR3 is CASSMTAFNEKLFF. The CDR3 nucleotides read TGTGCCAGCAGCATGACAGCTTTCAATGAAAAACTGTTTTTT.